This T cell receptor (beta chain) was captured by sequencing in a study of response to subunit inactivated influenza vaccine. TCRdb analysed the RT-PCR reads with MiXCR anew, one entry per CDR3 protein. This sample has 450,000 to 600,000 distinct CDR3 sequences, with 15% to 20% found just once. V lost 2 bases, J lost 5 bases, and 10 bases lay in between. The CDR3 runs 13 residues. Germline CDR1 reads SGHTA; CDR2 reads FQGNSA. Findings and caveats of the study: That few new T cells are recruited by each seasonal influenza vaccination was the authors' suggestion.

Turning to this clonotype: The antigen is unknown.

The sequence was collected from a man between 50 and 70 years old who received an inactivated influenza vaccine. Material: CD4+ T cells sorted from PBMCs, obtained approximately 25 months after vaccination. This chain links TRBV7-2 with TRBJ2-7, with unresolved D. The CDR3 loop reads CASSLLPPHEQYF. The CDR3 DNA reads TGTGCCAGCAGCTTATTACCGCCCCACGAGCAGTACTTC.